This TCR beta chain emerged from a study of CD8+ T cells in alopecia areata. General study results and limits: Across lesional scalp, and particularly alopecia totalis/universalis, clonality surpassed that of normal scalp. Tofacitinib yielded significantly lower scalp clonality and fewer expanded CD8+ clones among the top 100. Many expanded lesional clones persisted in scalp and blood during tofacitinib treatment.

With regard to this clone: Its antigen is unidentified.

There are 18 residues in the CDR3. Germline CDR1 and CDR2: SGDLS and YYNGEE. The V and J ends lost 0 bases and 3 bases, in that order; junction bases with no gene match: 11. As to treatment: oral pan-JAK inhibitor, 5-10 mg twice daily. Patients with alopecia areata provided lesional scalp punch biopsies as well as peripheral blood. Extraction and reverse transcription of RNA yielded cDNA as the sequencing template. TCRdb's copy holds only in-frame clones and misses some; the assay was immunoSEQ multiplex PCR. Of around 19,000 clones listed, 59% were seen once; the top ten hold 7% to 10%. Material: skin, obtained at week 4, from a patient treated with tofacitinib. The sequence was collected from a human donor with alopecia areata. V usage is TRBV9 and J usage is TRBJ2-2, with 7 bases lining up with TRBD2. The CDR3: CASSVAREGRIYTGELFF. The DNA of the CDR3 is TGTGCCAGCAGCGTAGCTAGGGAGGGCAGGATTTACACCGGGGAGCTGTTTTTT.